This TCR beta chain was found in a study of CD8+ T cells in alopecia areata. Study-wide background: Tofacitinib was taken orally by treated patients, and the dose was 5 to 10 mg twice daily.

Individuals with alopecia areata gave both lesional scalp punch biopsies and peripheral blood for collection. This clone was observed a handful of times. Its target is unknown. The sequencing template was cDNA reverse transcribed from extracted RNA. Clones were sequenced by immunoSEQ multiplex PCR, and TCRdb holds only the in-frame ones, with some missing. In the table there are roughly 130,000 clones, roughly 58% of which are singletons. This CDR3 has 16 amino acids. Per the germline V gene, CDR1 is SEHNR and CDR2 is FQNEAQ (reference sequence). V lost 6 bases and J 4 bases, leaving 21 bases between the germline ends. Findings of the study overall: Unlike in mice, where it was clearer, TCR sharing across patients was less clear, possibly HLA-related. Clonality exceeded that of normal scalp in lesional scalp, most notably in alopecia totalis/universalis.

V gene TRBV7-9 combines with J gene TRBJ2-5; tentative D call: TRBD2 (7 bases). Sequencing used CD4+ T cells sorted from blood, obtained at week 0. The source is a human donor with alopecia areata. The CDR3 protein is CASSPGPGRGAETQYF. CDR3 nucleotide sequence: TGTGCCAGCAGTCCTGGCCCGGGACGGGGGGCAGAGACCCAGTACTTC.